Below, 23 T cell receptor beta chains from the same sample are listed, as sequenced in a study of cytomegalovirus exposure and HLA in healthy donors. In the PCR, 60 Vbeta and 13 Jbeta primers were used. Measured with immunoSEQ multiplex PCR; TCRdb has only the in-frame clones, and not every one. The sample carries 150,000 or so clones, 73% recorded once. The sample was PBMCs. The receptor set was obtained from a woman aged 18-30 years in good health and CMV-seronegative.

This rearrangement joins TRBV4-1 to TRBJ1-5, with D possibly TRBD1 on 6 matching bases. CDR3 length equals 15 residues. The V end lost 5 bases, the J end lost 7 bases, and 18 bases lay between the germline ends. Germline V gene sequence: CDR1 MGHRA, CDR2 YSYEKL. CDR3 loop: CASSVRLSTGQPQHF. DNA for the CDR3: TGCGCCAGCAGCGTCAGACTTTCCACAGGGCAGCCCCAGCATTTT.

The genes are TRBV15 and TRBJ1-6; 9 nucleotides align to TRBD1. CDR3 length: 16 amino acids. CDR1 and CDR2 (germline): LNHNV, YYDKDF (reference sequence). J gave up 9 bases and V 0 bases, and 6 bases lay outside the gene matches. The CDR3 spells CATSREVTGGFSPLHF. The CDR3 bases are TGTGCCACCAGCAGAGAAGTGACAGGGGGGTTTTCACCCCTCCACTTT. Full variable domain (missing parts from reference TRBV15 and TRBJ1-6): DAMVIQNPRYQVTQFGKPVTLSCSQTLNHNVMYWYQQKSSQAPKLLFHYYDKDFNNEADTPDNFQSRRPNTSFCFLDIRSPGLGDTAMYLCATSREVTGGFSPLHFGNGTRLTVT.

Only one count was recorded for this clone. V and J are TRBV6-5 and TRBJ2-1, with D possibly being TRBD2 (6 bases). Germline V gene sequence: CDR1 MNHEY, CDR2 SVGAGI. The CDR3 spans 14 residues. V was shortened by 6 bases and J by 2 bases, with 11 bases between the two germline ends. The CDR3 coding sequence is TGTGCCAGCAGGGATAGCGGTCCCTACAATGAGCAGTTCTTC. Translating gives CASRDSGPYNEQFF.

The chain recombines TRBV9 with TRBJ2-3, with 7 bases that match TRBD1. The V gene's germline CDR1 is SGDLS and CDR2 YYNGEE. The CDR3 is 16 residues long. Germline trimming cut 4 bases from V and 0 bases from J; bases unmatched to any gene: 8. The CDR3 nucleotides read TGTGCCAGCAGCTCTCCGACAGGGTCGAGCACAGATACGCAGTATTTT. It yields the protein CASSSPTGSSTDTQYF.

This chain joins TRBV7-9 and TRBJ2-1, with TRBD2 matching 9 bases. CDR1 is SEHNR, CDR2 FQNEAQ, per germline (reference sequence). The trim removed 1 base at V and 4 bases at J, leaving 8 bases unmatched. The CDR3 spans 17 residues. CDR3 DNA sequence: TGTGCCAGCAGCTTAGTGCAGGGACTAGCTTTTTACAATGAGCAGTTCTTC. Translating it yields CASSLVQGLAFYNEQFF.

The chain recombines TRBV5-8 with TRBJ1-1; TRBD1 matches 8 bases. CDR1 SGHTS and CDR2 YDEGEE come from the germline V gene. The CDR3 is 15 amino acids. Trimming removed 5 bases from V and 4 bases from J; junction bases left unmatched: 10. The CDR3 DNA reads as TGTGCCAGCAGTAAGGACAGGGTTTGGAGCACTGAAGCTTTCTTT. Its protein is CASSKDRVWSTEAFF.

The chain uses TRBV7-8 and TRBJ1-1; the match to TRBD1 covers 7 bases. This CDR3 region has 17 residues. V gave up 4 bases and J gave up 6 bases; unmatched junction bases: 17. Germline V CDR1 and CDR2: SGHVS, FQNEAQ. The CDR3 bases are TGTGCCAGCAGCTCCAGTCCCGGGACAGTGAATCACGCTGAAGCTTTCTTT. This encodes CASSSSPGTVNHAEAFF.

The rearrangement uses TRBV7-9 and TRBJ1-1; a possible D gene is TRBD1 (6 bases). Deletions cut 5 bases from V and 2 bases from J, with 12 bases between. The CDR3 covers 14 residues. Germline CDR1 is SEHNR and CDR2 is FQNEAQ (reference sequence). CDR3 residues: CASSLTDSNTEAFF. In DNA form, the CDR3 reads TGTGCCAGCAGCCTAACGGACAGTAACACTGAAGCTTTCTTT. Full variable domain (rest looked up from reference TRBV7-9 and TRBJ1-1): DTGVSQNPRHKITKRGQNVTFRCDPISEHNRLYWYRQTLGQGPEFLTYFQNEAQLEKSRLLSDRFSAERPKGSFSTLEIQRTEQGDSAMYLCASSLTDSNTEAFFGQGTRLTVV.

The chain links TRBV2 to TRBJ1-2; 8 bases are a match to TRBD1. This CDR3 spans 13 amino acids. V lost 6 bases to trimming and J lost 13 bases; unmatched junction nucleotides: 13. Germline CDR1 and CDR2: SNHLY and FYNNEI. CDR3 region: CASRKDRAGVITF. The DNA for the CDR3 is TGTGCCAGCAGAAAGGACAGGGCAGGGGTAATCACCTTC.

V is TRBV28 and J is TRBJ2-2; 7 bases are shared with TRBD1. This CDR3 region has 14 residues. The germline V gene has CDR1 MDHEN and CDR2 SYDVKM. The ends lost 5 bases at V and 5 bases at J; junction bases unmatched: 5. CDR3 coding DNA: TGTGCCAGCAGTCAGGGGGTGGTTACCGGGGAGCTGTTTTTT. Translated: CASSQGVVTGELFF. The whole variable domain, remainder taken from reference TRBV28 and TRBJ2-2, is DVKVTQSSRYLVKRTGEKVFLECVQDMDHENMFWYRQDPGLGLRLIYFSYDVKMKEKGDIPEGYSVSREKKERFSLILESASTNQTSMYLCASSQGVVTGELFFGEGSRLTVL.

The chain couples TRBV7-9 to TRBJ2-7; perhaps TRBD1 as D (6 bases). CDR1 and CDR2 from the germline V gene are SEHNR and FQNEAQ (reference sequence). The CDR3 covers 15 residues. V dropped 5 bases and J dropped 1 base, with 15 bases sitting between them. The CDR3 DNA follows: TGTGCCAGCAGCCAGGCCGGGACAAGGTCCTACGAGCAGTACTTC. Translated: CASSQAGTRSYEQYF.

A single count supports this clone. CDR3 in amino acids: CASSLQGNNQPQHF. In DNA form, the CDR3 reads TGTGCCAGCAGTTTACAGGGTAACAATCAGCCCCAGCATTTT. This chain connects TRBV7-8 to TRBJ1-5; a possible D gene is TRBD1 (6 bases). The V and J ends lost 6 bases and 3 bases respectively, with 12 bases between them. The V gene's germline CDR1 is SGHVS and CDR2 FQNEAQ. The CDR3 contains 14 residues.

This clone was seen a handful of times. This chain joins TRBV5-1 and TRBJ1-6, with unresolved D. This CDR3 region has 16 residues. Per germline, CDR1 SGHRS and CDR2 YFSETQ. Trimming removed 0 bases at V and 0 bases at J, with 7 bases between. CDR3 protein: CASSLGQYSYNSPLHF. The CDR3 nucleotides are TGCGCCAGCAGCTTGGGTCAGTACTCCTATAATTCACCCCTCCACTTT.

Here the CDR3 reads CASSVGASYEQYV. The CDR3 region has the DNA TGTGCCAGCAGCGTGGGGGCATCCTACGAGCAGTACGTC. The V gene is TRBV11-3, the J gene TRBJ2-7; D may be TRBD1 (6 bases). Germline V gene sequence: CDR1 SGHNT, CDR2 YENEEA. The CDR3 is made up of 13 amino acids. V lost 5 bases to trimming and J lost 1 base, with 9 bases between them.

V gene TRBV15 combines with J gene TRBJ1-2, with D hard to call. CDR1 LNHNV and CDR2 YYDKDF come from the germline V gene (reference sequence). Between the trimmed V and J ends, which lost 0 bases and 7 bases, there was a span of 9 bases. This CDR3 is built from 13 residues. The CDR3 DNA reads as TGTGCCACCAGCAGAGATAGGCGGAGTGGCTACACCTTC. Protein: CATSRDRRSGYTF.

This clone was seen a single time. V gene TRBV5-6 combines with J gene TRBJ1-2; possible D gene TRBD1, 6 bases. Germline CDR1 is SGHDT and CDR2 is YYEEEE. Trimming took 0 bases from V and 2 from J, leaving 14 bases between them. The CDR3 is 16 amino acids. DNA of the CDR3: TGTGCCAGCAGCTTGGTTGACAGGTTATCCAACTATGGCTACACCTTC. Translation: CASSLVDRLSNYGYTF.

The V and J genes are TRBV27 and TRBJ2-7; 10 positions match TRBD2. CDR1 and CDR2 (germline): MNHEY, SMNVEV (reference sequence). V shed 2 bases and J 0 bases; nucleotides not matched to a gene: 10. The CDR3 has 18 residues. As DNA, the CDR3 is TGTGCCAGCAGTTTACGGCCGGGACTAGCGCTGAGCTCCTACGAGCAGTACTTC. It yields the protein CASSLRPGLALSSYEQYF.

This clone was picked up a small number of times. The chain uses TRBV4-3 and TRBJ1-2; D is ambiguous. Trimming shortened V by 0 bases and J by 3 bases, and 20 bases separated the two germline ends. Germline assignment: CDR1 LGHNA and CDR2 YSLEER. This CDR3 region has 18 residues. CDR3 DNA: TGCGCCAGCAGCCAAGAGGCCAGCGACACACGGAGGTACTATGGCTACACCTTC. This encodes CASSQEASDTRRYYGYTF.

This sequence joins TRBV11-3 and TRBJ2-5, with 9 bases lining up with TRBD2. This CDR3 has 14 residues. With 3 bases clipped from V and 5 bases from J, the junction kept 4 bases outside the gene matches. Per the germline V gene, CDR1 is SGHNT and CDR2 is YENEEA. CDR3 amino acids: CASSLGGRAETQYF. As DNA, the CDR3 is TGTGCCAGCAGCTTGGGCGGGAGGGCGGAGACCCAGTACTTC.

The chain uses TRBV2 and TRBJ1-1; D gene uncertain. With 0 bases removed from V and 4 bases from J, the gap between germline ends came to 9 bases. From germline, CDR1 is SNHLY and CDR2 FYNNEI. CDR3 length: 14 amino acids. The CDR3 region is CASSEAVPTTEAFF. CDR3 nucleotide sequence: TGTGCCAGCAGTGAAGCGGTCCCTACCACTGAAGCTTTCTTT.

The V gene is TRBV6-1, the J gene TRBJ1-5; D is unclear. V was clipped by 5 bases and J by 4 bases, with 12 bases between them. Germline V gene sequence: CDR1 MNHNS, CDR2 SASEGT. The CDR3 length is 14 residues. In DNA, the CDR3 is TGTGCCAGCAGTTTGGCAAGACTAAATCAGCCCCAGCATTTT. Its translation: CASSLARLNQPQHF.

A single count supports this clone. The chain carries TRBV5-1 and TRBJ2-1; D gene ambiguous. The CDR3 is 12 residues long. V shed 0 bases and J shed 7 bases, with 5 bases lying between them. Per the germline V gene, CDR1 is SGHRS and CDR2 is YFSETQ. CDR3 in DNA: TGCGCCAGCAGCTTGGTACGGAATGAGCAGTTCTTC. Translation gives CASSLVRNEQFF.

The chain is built from TRBV29-1 and TRBJ2-1; perhaps TRBD1 as D (6 bases). The germline gives CDR1 SQVTM, CDR2 ANQGSEA. Trimming cost V 4 bases and J 8 bases, with 12 bases left between them. CDR3 length equals 12 residues. DNA for the CDR3: TGCAGCGTTGTGACAGGCCTCGATGAGCAGTTCTTC. Residues: CSVVTGLDEQFF.